These 23 T cell receptor beta chains came from one sample sequenced in a study of shared clonotypes between healthy human individuals. Some clones are missing from TCRdb's copy, which holds only in-frame ones; the method was immunoSEQ multiplex PCR. The sample carries 950,000 to 1,100,000 clones, approximately 80% recorded once. The sequenced sample was memory CD4+ T cells from PBMCs. Described subset: CD45RA-negative fraction. These receptors were taken from a man aged 18 to 29 in good health. Some clones in this sample may be carry-over from other donors' samples.

The chain links TRBV11-3 to TRBJ1-2; no clear D. Deletions cut 1 base from V and 5 bases from J, with 14 bases between. The V gene's germline CDR1 is SGHNT and CDR2 YENEEA. There are 15 residues in the CDR3. The CDR3 bases are TGTGCCAGCAGCTTAGTTTCCTCCCCGGGGTATGGCTACACCTTC. It yields the protein CASSLVSSPGYGYTF.

Only one count was recorded for this clone. The chain links TRBV28 to TRBJ1-1; a weak D match, TRBD1 (5 bases). Trimming left V 7 bases short and J 1 base short, with 16 bases between. CDR3 length: 15 amino acids. CDR1 is MDHEN and CDR2 is SYDVKM in the germline V gene. In nucleotides, the CDR3 is TGTGCCAGCACCCCTGCGGGGGGGAAGAACACTGAAGCTTTCTTT. It specifies CASTPAGGKNTEAFF.

The J gene is TRBJ2-5, the V gene TRBV2, with D possibly matching TRBD2 (5 bases). The germline V gene has CDR1 SNHLY and CDR2 FYNNEI. The V end lost 5 bases, the J end lost 2 bases, and 6 bases lay between the germline ends. The CDR3 is 12 amino acids. This CDR3 reads CASSLAQETQYF. The CDR3 DNA follows: TGTGCCAGCAGTCTAGCACAAGAGACCCAGTACTTC.

The DNA of the CDR3 is TGTGCCAGCAGCCAAGGCAGGTCCCCAGAAAAACTGTTTTTT. Encoded protein: CASSQGRSPEKLFF. The chain combines TRBV4-2 with TRBJ1-4, with D unclear. Germline values: CDR1 LGHNA, CDR2 YNFKEQ. V lost 1 base and J lost 8, with 11 bases in between. The CDR3 has 14 amino acids.

V is TRBV7-6 and J is TRBJ2-1, with TRBD1 matching 9 bases. Germline loops: CDR1 SGHVS, CDR2 FNYEAQ. This CDR3 comprises 19 residues. Trimming cost V 4 bases and J 3 bases; bases outside gene matches: 16. The CDR3 bases are TGTGCCAGCAGCTCCCGTCACGCTGGGACAGGGTCACGCTACAATGAGCAGTTCTTC. Encoded protein: CASSSRHAGTGSRYNEQFF.

The rearrangement uses TRBV5-1 and TRBJ1-2; 9 bases line up with TRBD1. Germline V gene lookup returns CDR1 SGHRS and CDR2 YFSETQ. The V segment lost 5 bases and the J segment 6 bases; nucleotides outside the gene matches: 14. CDR3 size: 16 residues. This CDR3 reads CASRPGTGTGENGYTF. The CDR3 DNA reads TGCGCCAGCAGACCCGGGACAGGGACCGGGGAGAATGGCTACACCTTC. The variable domain in full, with the rest retrieved from reference TRBV5-1 and TRBJ1-2, is KAGVTQTPRYLIKTRGQQVTLSCSPISGHRSVSWYQQTPGQGLQFLFEYFSETQRNKGNFPGRFSGRQFSNSRSEMNVSTLELGDSALYLCASRPGTGTGENGYTFGSGTRLTVV.

The gene calls are TRBV6-1 and TRBJ2-5; 7 positions agree with TRBD2. The CDR3 contains 14 residues. Germline loops: CDR1 MNHNS, CDR2 SASEGT. The ends lost 6 bases at V and 5 bases at J; junction bases unmatched: 9. In nucleotides, the CDR3 is TGTGCCAGCAGGGCGGGAGTAATCTCTGAGACCCAGTACTTC. Residues: CASRAGVISETQYF.

The V and J genes are TRBV5-1 and TRBJ1-1, with D maybe TRBD1 (5 bases). V lost 3 bases, J lost 9 bases, and 15 bases lay in between. CDR1 and CDR2 (germline): SGHRS, YFSETQ. The CDR3 spans 13 residues. Here the CDR3 DNA reads TGCGCCAGCAGCTCAGAAGGGGCAGGGAAAGCTTTCTTT. Its translation is CASSSEGAGKAFF.

The rearrangement links TRBV18 to TRBJ2-7, with D perhaps TRBD1 or TRBD2 (7 bases each). V shed 3 bases and J shed 2 bases, with 14 bases lying between them. Germline V CDR1 and CDR2: KGHSH, LQKENI. This CDR3 has 15 residues. The CDR3 DNA reads as TGTGCCAGCTCACCTCGTCCAGGGGGGGCCTACGAGCAGTACTTC. Translated, it gives CASSPRPGGAYEQYF. Together with reference TRBV18 and TRBJ2-7, the CDR3 gives the full variable domain: NAGVMQNPRHLVRRRGQEARLRCSPMKGHSHVYWYRQLPEEGLKFMVYLQKENIIDESGMPKERFSAEFPKEGPSILRIQQVVRGDSAAYFCASSPRPGGAYEQYFGPGTRLTVT.

The rearrangement uses TRBV7-3 and TRBJ2-3; TRBD2 agrees at 8 bases. The junction had 9 bases not matched to a gene; V was cut back by 4 bases and J by 0 bases. The CDR3 has 17 amino acids. Germline CDR1 SGHTA, CDR2 FQGTGA. The CDR3 sequence is CASSSPIAGSSTDTQYF. CDR3 sequence (DNA): TGTGCCAGCAGCTCCCCTATAGCGGGATCTAGCACAGATACGCAGTATTTT. Full variable domain (remainder filled in from reference TRBV7-3 and TRBJ2-3): GAGVSQTPSNKVTEKGKYVELRCDPISGHTALYWYRQSLGQGPEFLIYFQGTGAADDSGLPNDRFFAVRPEGSVSTLKIQRTERGDSAVYLCASSSPIAGSSTDTQYFGPGTRLTVL.

In its sample, this clone was seen many times. The chain recombines TRBV21-1 with TRBJ2-5; no check of the table's D call, TRBD1, against the DNA was made. TRBV21-1 is recorded as a pseudogene. The CDR3 has 15 residues. CDR3 bases: TGTGCCAGCAGCCGCAGGGCAGGGGCATGGGAGACCCAGTACTTC. Its translation is CASSRRAGAWETQYF.

The chain recombines TRBV6-1 with TRBJ1-2, with a tentative D call TRBD1 (6 bases). V lost 6 bases to trimming and J lost 10 bases, with 18 bases between them. The CDR3 sequence is 13 residues long. CDR1 MNHNS and CDR2 SASEGT come from the germline V gene. In nucleotides, the CDR3 is TGTGCCAGCAGGGAGGGGGGACAACGGGCCTACACCTTC. It yields the protein CASREGGQRAYTF.

The V and J genes are TRBV5-1 and TRBJ2-3, with D perhaps TRBD1 or TRBD2 (5 bases each). From germline, CDR1 is SGHRS and CDR2 YFSETQ. CDR3 size: 15 residues. Deletions cut 6 bases from V and 0 bases from J, with 14 bases between. DNA for the CDR3: TGCGCCAGCACCCGGGACGCCGCCAGCACAGATACGCAGTATTTT. Translating gives CASTRDAASTDTQYF.

Turning to this clone: The same CDR3 also results from other DNA sequences found in this sample. The chain carries TRBV20-1 and TRBJ2-3; D gene uncertain. The V end lost 6 bases, the J end lost 2 bases, and 6 bases lay between the germline ends. The CDR3 has 11 amino acids. CDR1 DFQATT and CDR2 SNEGSKA come from the germline V gene (reference sequence). CDR3 coding DNA: TGCAGTGCCGAGGTCACAGATACGCAGTATTTT. As protein: CSAEVTDTQYF.

This clone was found a few times. A single base separates this from a much larger clone, so it may be a read error. Other DNA sequences in this specimen translate into the identical CDR3. V and J are TRBV30 and TRBJ1-5; D remains ambiguous. This CDR3 is 12 amino acids long. CDR1 and CDR2 from the germline V gene are GTSNPN and SVGIG (reference sequence). CDR3 region: CAWAEYNQPQHF. The DNA for the CDR3 is TGTGCCTGGGCGGAGTACAATCAGCCCCAGCACTTT. Full variable domain (rest looked up from reference TRBV30 and TRBJ1-5): SQTIHQWPATLVQPVGSPLSLECTVEGTSNPNLYWYRQAAGRGLQLLFYSVGIGQISSEVPQNLSASRPQDRQFILSSKKLLLSDSGFYLCAWAEYNQPQHFGDGTRLSIL.

A few counts support this clone. The CDR3 spells CASSHPRGSGNTIYF. CDR3 nucleotides: TGTGCCAGCAGCCACCCGCGGGGATCTGGAAACACCATATATTTT. J is TRBJ1-3 and V is TRBV7-2; D is uncertain. CDR3 length: 15 amino acids. Per germline, CDR1 SGHTA and CDR2 FQGNSA. Trimming removed 5 bases from V and 1 base from J, with 12 bases in between.

The CDR3 DNA sequence: TGCGCCAGCAGCCAGGGACCAGGGGGCACAGATACGCAGTATTTT. Amino acid sequence: CASSQGPGGTDTQYF. This chain joins TRBV5-1 and TRBJ2-3; weak D call: TRBD1 (6 bases). Trimming took off 4 bases at V and 1 base at J, with 13 bases between the two ends. Germline values: CDR1 SGHRS, CDR2 YFSETQ. CDR3 size: 15 residues.

This clone was seen only once. The chain uses TRBV28 and TRBJ2-7; TRBD2 matches at 9 bases. This CDR3 has 17 residues. Looked up from germline, CDR1 is MDHEN and CDR2 is SYDVKM. The V gene end was trimmed by 2 bases and the J gene end by 6 bases; junction bases not matched to a gene: 14. The CDR3 here is CASSLGLAGSSEGEQYF. CDR3 DNA sequence: TGTGCCAGCAGTTTAGGGCTAGCGGGATCCTCCGAGGGCGAGCAGTACTTC.

This rearrangement joins TRBV5-1 to TRBJ2-1; weak D call: TRBD2 (6 bases). Deletions cut 0 bases from V and 0 bases from J, with 13 bases between. The CDR3 runs 17 residues. Germline CDR1 reads SGHRS; CDR2 reads YFSETQ. CDR3 residues: CASSLGASSVSYNEQFF. CDR3 bases: TGCGCCAGCAGCTTGGGGGCCTCTAGCGTCTCCTACAATGAGCAGTTCTTC.

The chain combines TRBV9 with TRBJ2-3; D might be TRBD1 or TRBD2, each matching 6 bases. The germline V gene has CDR1 SGDLS and CDR2 YYNGEE. This CDR3 region has 17 residues. V gave up 3 bases and J gave up 5 bases, with 22 bases separating them. The CDR3 bases are TGTGCCAGCAGCGGGGGGGCTGGGGGCCCCCAAGAAGATACGCAGTATTTT. Its protein is CASSGGAGGPQEDTQYF.

On this clone: Other DNA sequences in this sample translate to the same CDR3. This chain uses TRBV5-1 with TRBJ2-3; D may be TRBD1 or TRBD2 (5 bases each). The V and J ends lost 4 bases and 6 bases respectively, with 15 bases between them. The CDR3 extends over 14 amino acids. The germline V gene encodes CDR1 SGHRS and CDR2 YFSETQ. CDR3 residues: CASSLGTGGDTQYF. As DNA, the CDR3 is TGCGCCAGCAGCCTCGGGACCGGCGGCGATACGCAGTATTTT. Using reference TRBV5-1 and TRBJ2-3 for the parts outside the CDR3, the full variable domain is KAGVTQTPRYLIKTRGQQVTLSCSPISGHRSVSWYQQTPGQGLQFLFEYFSETQRNKGNFPGRFSGRQFSNSRSEMNVSTLELGDSALYLCASSLGTGGDTQYFGPGTRLTVL.

As concerns this clone: The same CDR3 also results from other DNA sequences found in this sample. The V call is TRBV5-1, the J call TRBJ2-2; 9 nucleotides line up with TRBD2. The V gene end was trimmed by 2 bases and the J gene end by 1 base; junction bases not matched to a gene: 0. The CDR3 contains 15 residues. CDR1 is SGHRS and CDR2 is YFSETQ in the germline V gene. The CDR3 sequence is CASSLAGGNTGELFF. The DNA for the CDR3 is TGCGCCAGCAGCTTAGCGGGAGGGAACACCGGGGAGCTGTTTTTT.

The rearrangement joins TRBV5-8 to TRBJ1-4; no clear D. This CDR3 is 13 amino acids long. Germline V gene sequence: CDR1 SGHTS, CDR2 YDEGEE. The V end lost 4 bases, the J end lost 7 bases, and 11 bases lay between the germline ends. CDR3 in DNA: TGTGCCAGCAGCCAGGAGGGATTTGAAAAACTGTTTTTT. Translation gives CASSQEGFEKLFF.